This T cell receptor (beta chain) derives from a study of Graves' ophthalmopathy and Graves' hyperthyroidism. Study overall: In this cohort's terms, stable hyperthyroidism meant no ophthalmopathy by 18 months of follow-up.

Study-level findings and limits: A 13-signature model separated ophthalmopathy from stable hyperthyroidism, almost 90% sensitivity, about 81% specificity.

This clonotype was counted ten times or more. Its target is unknown. The germline gives CDR1 SQVTM, CDR2 ANQGSEA. The V segment lost 6 bases and the J segment 5 bases; nucleotides outside the gene matches: 15. This CDR3 is built from 16 residues. As the template, RNA transcripts were used to amplify TCR beta CDR3 regions. RT-PCR with HTBI primers came first, then second-round multiplex PCR. TCRdb fed the multiplex PCR reads into MiXCR, producing one record per CDR3 protein. This sample has a few hundred thousand distinct CDR3 sequences; about 35% occur once, and the top ten carry about 4%. This chain joins TRBV29-1 and TRBJ2-2, with 7 bases lining up with TRBD2. Sequencing was performed on peripheral blood or thyroid tissue (not recorded which). The TCR sequence derives from an adult man with Graves' hyperthyroidism. The CDR3 coding sequence is TGCAGCGTCCCGGCCCTGGCGGGAGTTAGTACCGGGGAGCTGTTTTTT. It is translated as CSVPALAGVSTGELFF.